Below, one TCR beta chain is given with its context. Its antigen is not identified. Individual cDNA molecules each carried unique molecular identifiers attached by the library. MiXCR was run by TCRdb on the RACE reads, yielding one entry per CDR3 protein. The sample lists 45,000 to 70,000 distinct CDR3 sequences, about 9% occurring once. Germline CDR1 reads SGHAT; CDR2 reads FQNNGV. Losses at the gene ends were 5 bases for V and 15 bases for J; bases not matched to a gene: 15. The CDR3 consists of 14 residues. Time point denoted: patch test 1, 2 weeks after DPC sensitization. The treatment denotes: therapeutic diphenylcyclopropenone sensitization with weekly scalp DPC. Alopecia patients deemed DPC-suitable, aged 18 to 70, excluding pregnancy. The sample comes from a study of human T cells and chemical hapten exposure. General study findings and limits: Clustering by CDR3 similarity yielded significantly more large clusters from expanded TCRs than controls.

The sample in question was whole blood, obtained in connection with sensitization to the hapten diphenylcyclopropenone (DPC). The source is a woman between 40 and 55 years old with alopecia areata. Some clones in this sample may be carry-over from other donors' samples. This chain links TRBV11-2 with TRBJ2-2; 7 nucleotides align to TRBD2. The CDR3 region has the DNA TGTGCCAGCAGCCTGGGGAGGGGCCCCGGTTCGTTGTTTTTT. Its protein is CASSLGRGPGSLFF.